This TCR beta chain was sequenced for a study of cytomegalovirus exposure and HLA in healthy donors. The study, taken as a whole, reports: Among immune exposure information, only CMV serostatus was available. Donors were assumed by presence/absence analyses to have roughly uniform sequencing depth.

Concerning this clone: The antigen remains unidentified.

PCR was performed using 60 Vbeta and 13 Jbeta primers. Some clones are missing from TCRdb's copy, which holds only in-frame ones; the method was immunoSEQ multiplex PCR. This table holds around 150,000 clones, around 76% found once. The sequence came from a female donor in good health and CMV-seronegative. The sample consisted of PBMCs.

This CDR3 reads CASTPRGGNYGYTF. The CDR3 DNA follows: TGTGCCAGCACCCCTCGAGGGGGCAACTATGGCTACACCTTC. V usage is TRBV5-5 and J usage is TRBJ1-2; 7 positions match TRBD1. V lost 6 bases, J lost 2 bases, and 7 bases stayed unmatched. CDR3 size: 14 residues. Per germline, CDR1 SGHKS and CDR2 YYEKEE (reference sequence).